This T cell receptor beta chain is drawn from a study of shared clonotypes between healthy human individuals. Germline CDR1 and CDR2: MNHEY and SVGAGI. The CDR3 is made up of 13 amino acids. The V end was cut by 0 bases, the J end by 10 bases, with 12 bases between. CD45RA+ naive and CD45RA-negative memory subsets were separated from CD4+ cells. Generated by immunoSEQ multiplex PCR, the TCRdb table keeps only in-frame clones and is missing some. The sample includes about 660,000 clones, around 72% of them seen just once. This chain joins TRBV6-5 and TRBJ1-2, with D perhaps TRBD1 (6 bases). The sequencing input was memory CD4+ T cells sorted from blood. Noted subset: CD45RA-negative fraction. The receptor was isolated from a woman in her thirties in good health. The CDR3 DNA reads as TGTGCCAGCAGTTACTCAAACCCAGGGGTCTACACCTTC. It specifies CASSYSNPGVYTF.